This T cell receptor beta chain was recovered during a study of blood T cell repertoires in COVID-19. In the study overall: Both acute and convalescent COVID-19 samples were obtained from the United States, Italy and Spain. Nucleic acid was either cDNA or gDNA, and it came from T cells, B-cell-depleted T cells, or PBMCs.

Original methodology: Using reference gene primer amplification, nucleated cell counts were estimated. Clones were read by immunoSEQ multiplex PCR, and TCRdb kept only the in-frame ones, dropping some. The V and J calls and clone size come from that table; D and trimming were worked out from the DNA. The sample lists about 50,000 clones, over 75% occurring once. Germline lookup yields CDR1 MNHEY and CDR2 SVGAGI. The CDR3 sequence is 13 residues long. The V gene end was trimmed by 2 bases and the J gene end by 9 bases; junction bases not matched to a gene: 6. The chain couples TRBV6-5 to TRBJ1-1; 7 nucleotides agree with TRBD1. The TCR sequence derives from a human donor with active COVID-19. The donor label of this sample is uncertain. Sequencing used peripheral blood. The CDR3 region has the DNA TGTGCCAGCAGTTACGCAACGACAGGGCAAGCTTTCTTT. Translated, it gives CASSYATTGQAFF.